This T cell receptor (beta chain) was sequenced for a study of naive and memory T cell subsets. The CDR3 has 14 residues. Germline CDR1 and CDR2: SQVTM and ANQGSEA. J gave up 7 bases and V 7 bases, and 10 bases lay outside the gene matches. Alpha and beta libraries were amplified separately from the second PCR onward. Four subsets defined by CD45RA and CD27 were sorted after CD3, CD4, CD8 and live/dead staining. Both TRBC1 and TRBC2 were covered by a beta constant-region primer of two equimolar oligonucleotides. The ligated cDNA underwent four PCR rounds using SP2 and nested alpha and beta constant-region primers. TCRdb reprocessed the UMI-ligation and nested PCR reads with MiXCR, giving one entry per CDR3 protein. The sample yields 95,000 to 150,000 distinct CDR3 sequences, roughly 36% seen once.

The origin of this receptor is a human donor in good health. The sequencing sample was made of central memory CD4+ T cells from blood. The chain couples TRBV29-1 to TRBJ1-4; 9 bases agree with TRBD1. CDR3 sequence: CSANPGTGSEKLFF. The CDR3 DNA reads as TGCAGCGCCAACCCCGGGACAGGGAGTGAAAAACTGTTTTTT.